The 5 T cell receptor beta chains reported below all come from one sample, sequenced in a study of blood T cell repertoires in COVID-19. Some clones are missing from TCRdb's copy, which holds only in-frame ones; the method was immunoSEQ multiplex PCR. In the table there are about 170,000 clones, roughly 86% of which are singletons. Input material: peripheral blood. These TCRs come from a woman older than 75 with COVID-19, enrolled during active disease.

This clone was detected only a few times. The CDR3 DNA follows: TGTGCCAGCAGCTTCCTGACAGGGGGTCTGTCTAGCAATCAGCCCCAGCATTTT. Translating gives CASSFLTGGLSSNQPQHF. The chain couples TRBV7-3 to TRBJ1-5, with 9 bases aligning to TRBD1. This CDR3 comprises 18 residues. V gave up 3 bases and J gave up 0 bases; unmatched junction bases: 9. Germline-derived CDR1 and CDR2 are SGHTA and FQGTGA.

This chain links TRBV7-8 with TRBJ1-2; D might be TRBD1 (5 bases). Germline CDR1 reads SGHVS; CDR2 reads FQNEAQ. The V end was cut by 6 bases, the J end by 6 bases, with 17 bases between. This CDR3 comprises 14 residues. The CDR3 DNA sequence: TGTGCCAGCAGTCATATCAGGGAACGGGATGGCTACACCTTC. Its protein is CASSHIRERDGYTF.

The rearrangement links TRBV5-1 to TRBJ1-4; D remains ambiguous. The length of the CDR3 is 16 residues. Per germline, CDR1 SGHRS and CDR2 YFSETQ. The V gene lost 5 bases and the J gene lost 3 bases, with 17 bases spanning the gap. For the CDR3, the DNA is TGCGCCAGCAGGCCTAGCCCATATTTCCCTAATGAAAAACTGTTTTTT. Its protein is CASRPSPYFPNEKLFF.

This clone has more than one count but fewer than ten. CDR3 sequence reads: CASLMGWNTEAFF. The DNA of the CDR3 is TGTGCCAGCCTTATGGGCTGGAACACTGAAGCTTTCTTT. The gene calls are TRBV14 and TRBJ1-1; D not certain. Germline V gene data show CDR1 as SGHDN and CDR2 as FVKESK. This CDR3 region has 13 residues. Trimming took off 8 bases at V and 1 base at J, with 11 bases between the two ends.

The chain uses TRBV10-3 and TRBJ1-1; TRBD1 matches at 9 bases. V dropped 6 bases and J dropped 0; count of bases not matched to a gene: 11. Per the germline V gene, CDR1 is ENHRY and CDR2 is SYGVKD. The length of the CDR3 is 17 residues. The CDR3 DNA reads TGTGCCATCAGGAATATAGGACAGGGGACAATGAACACTGAAGCTTTCTTT. Amino acid sequence: CAIRNIGQGTMNTEAFF.